This TCR beta chain was sequenced for a study of OX40 agonist ivuxolimab in advanced cancers. Study summary: A diagnosis of hepatocellular carcinoma, melanoma, renal cell or head and neck cancer was present in dose-escalation patients. Previous treatment with anti-PD-1, anti-PD-L1 or anti-CTLA-4 therapy was allowed; 35% to 50% had received some. General study points: In a subset of nonresponders, normalized T-cell clonal expansion was also low.

Some clones are missing from TCRdb's copy, which holds only in-frame ones; the method was immunoSEQ multiplex PCR. The sample holds around 100,000 clones, about 86% seen once. The V and J ends lost 7 bases and 6 bases respectively, with 10 bases between them. Per the germline V gene, CDR1 is MNHNS and CDR2 is SASEGT. This CDR3 region has 12 residues. It was autoimmune disease history or systemic immunosuppression that excluded patients. Comments on this clone: Its antigen is not identified.

The input for sequencing was CD4+ or CD8+ T cells sorted from blood, taken in a trial of the OX40 agonist ivuxolimab. The chain employs TRBV6-1 and TRBJ1-5; TRBD1 might be the D (5 bases). The sequence came from an adult with an advanced solid tumor such as melanoma, head and neck, liver or kidney cancer. The CDR3 loop is CASNRGFQPQHF. The CDR3 nucleotides are TGTGCCAGCAACCGGGGCTTTCAGCCCCAGCATTTT.